The entry below gives a single T cell receptor (beta chain) sequence along with its context. Assay used: immunoSEQ multiplex PCR; TCRdb lists only in-frame clones, some missing. The sample contains 74,000 or so clones, roughly 93% of which appear only once. The data were obtained in a study of technical replicates of blood from a handful of donors. J gave up 12 bases and V 4 bases, and 10 bases lay outside the gene matches. This CDR3 has 16 residues. Germline-derived CDR1 and CDR2 are SGHNT and YENEEA. The clonotype originates from a human donor in good health. What was sequenced was T cells isolated from PBMCs. V and J are TRBV11-3 and TRBJ2-1; 15 bases align to TRBD2. The CDR3 DNA sequence: TGTGCCAGCAGCTCGGGACTAGCGGGAGGTTCCTACGTGCAGTTCTTC. Encoded protein: CASSSGLAGGSYVQFF.